The 28 T cell receptor beta chains below come from one sample, sequenced in a study of cytomegalovirus exposure and HLA in healthy donors. Use of 60 Vbeta and 13 Jbeta primers characterized the PCR. Profiled with immunoSEQ multiplex PCR; TCRdb holds only in-frame clones, not every one. Found here are 110,000 to 150,000 clones, 75% to 90% of them singletons; the top ten hold 1.2%. The sequenced material came from PBMCs. The receptors derive from a female donor in good health and CMV-seronegative.

The chain combines TRBV30 with TRBJ1-1, with D possibly being TRBD1 (6 bases). CDR1 and CDR2 from the germline V gene are GTSNPN and SVGIG (reference sequence). Trimming left V 1 base short and J 1 base short, with 7 bases between. CDR3 size: 13 residues. The CDR3 loop is CAWSATGNTEAFF. CDR3 coding DNA: TGTGCCTGGAGTGCGACAGGGAACACTGAAGCTTTCTTT.

The chain combines TRBV6-5 with TRBJ1-3; no firm D call. CDR1 and CDR2 from the germline V gene are MNHEY and SVGAGI. V lost 6 bases and J lost 4, with 13 bases in between. The CDR3 covers 14 residues. Here the CDR3 reads CASSNTDSGNTIYF. CDR3 nucleotide sequence: TGTGCCAGCAGCAATACAGATTCAGGAAACACCATATATTTT.

The chain is built from TRBV5-4 and TRBJ2-5, with D possibly being TRBD2 (5 bases). Germline lookup yields CDR1 SGHNT and CDR2 YYREEE (reference sequence). The V and J ends lost 4 bases and 5 bases respectively, with 12 bases between them. This CDR3 comprises 13 residues. This CDR3 reads CASSPDPGETQYF. The CDR3 DNA is TGTGCCAGCAGCCCCGACCCGGGGGAGACCCAGTACTTC.

J is TRBJ1-1 and V is TRBV27; D is uncertain. Germline loops: CDR1 MNHEY, CDR2 SMNVEV (reference sequence). V dropped 5 bases and J dropped 1 base, with 11 bases sitting between them. CDR3 length: 14 amino acids. In DNA form, the CDR3 reads TGTGCCAGCAGTCTCGGTACCGGGAACACTGAAGCTTTCTTT. Translated, it gives CASSLGTGNTEAFF.

This rearrangement joins TRBV15 to TRBJ1-2; D call uncertain. Germline V gives CDR1 LNHNV, CDR2 YYDKDF (reference sequence). V lost 0 bases and J 7 bases, leaving 15 bases between the germline ends. This CDR3 comprises 15 residues. This chain's CDR3 is CATSREWAILSGYTF. DNA of the CDR3: TGTGCCACCAGCAGAGAATGGGCCATCCTCTCTGGCTACACCTTC.

V usage is TRBV7-9 and J usage is TRBJ1-4; D gene ambiguous. Trimming cost V 5 bases and J 5 bases, with 15 bases left between them. The CDR3 spans 15 residues. CDR1 is SEHNR, CDR2 FQNEAQ, per germline (reference sequence). The DNA of the CDR3 is TGTGCCAGCAGCCCCGTCCTGGTACAGAATGAAAAACTGTTTTTT. Its translation is CASSPVLVQNEKLFF. Filled out from reference TRBV7-9 and TRBJ1-4, the complete variable domain reads DTGVSQNPRHKITKRGQNVTFRCDPISEHNRLYWYRQTLGQGPEFLTYFQNEAQLEKSRLLSDRFSAERPKGSFSTLEIQRTEQGDSAMYLCASSPVLVQNEKLFFGSGTQLSVL.

This clone was seen a few times. This specimen includes other DNA sequences encoding the same CDR3. This chain connects TRBV2 to TRBJ2-7; TRBD1 might be the D (5 bases). Germline V gene lookup returns CDR1 SNHLY and CDR2 FYNNEI. Trimming left V 6 bases short and J 3 bases short, with 6 bases between. The CDR3 totals 11 residues. The CDR3 DNA reads as TGTGCCAGCAGAGGACACTACGAGCAGTACTTC. This codes for CASRGHYEQYF.

V gene TRBV25-1 combines with J gene TRBJ2-7, with 12 nucleotides matching TRBD2. Trimming cost V 4 bases and J 5 bases; bases outside gene matches: 6. The CDR3 is 15 amino acids. CDR1 and CDR2 from the germline V gene are MGHDK and SYGVNS. The CDR3 coding sequence is TGTGCCAGCAGTGCCGGACTAGCGGGAAAGCACGAGCAGTACTTC. This translates into CASSAGLAGKHEQYF.

This rearrangement joins TRBV18 to TRBJ2-1; weak D call: TRBD1 (6 bases). Germline V gives CDR1 KGHSH, CDR2 LQKENI. Deletions cut 4 bases from V and 10 bases from J, with 17 bases between. The CDR3 is 14 amino acids. The CDR3 DNA reads TGTGCCAGCTCACTGGGACAAGGGATTGGGGAGCAGTTCTTC. It yields the protein CASSLGQGIGEQFF.

J is TRBJ1-2 and V is TRBV6-5; TRBD1 matches 9 bases. The J segment lost 6 bases and the V segment lost 4 bases, leaving 9 bases of the junction unmatched. There are 15 residues in the CDR3. Germline lookup yields CDR1 MNHEY and CDR2 SVGAGI. The CDR3 reads CASSLRKQGAHGYTF. The CDR3 DNA is TGTGCCAGCAGTTTAAGGAAACAGGGGGCGCATGGCTACACCTTC.

The rearrangement uses TRBV5-4 and TRBJ1-3, with TRBD1 matching over 10 bases. With V trimmed by 2 bases and J by 0 bases, 5 bases remained unmatched. Germline lookup yields CDR1 SGHNT and CDR2 YYREEE (reference sequence). The CDR3 totals 17 residues. CDR3 amino acids: CASSFTGTGDSGNTIYF. CDR3 bases: TGTGCCAGCAGCTTCACCGGGACAGGGGACTCTGGAAACACCATATATTTT.

The rearrangement uses TRBV2 and TRBJ2-7, with 9 nucleotides matching TRBD1. This CDR3 has 13 residues. The germline CDR1 and CDR2 sequences are SNHLY and FYNNEI. With V trimmed by 11 bases and J by 4 bases, 9 bases remained unmatched. The CDR3: CAQRGTGRYEQYF. Here the CDR3 DNA reads TGTGCCCAGAGGGGGACAGGGAGATACGAGCAGTACTTC.

The J gene is TRBJ2-7, the V gene TRBV6-5; tentatively, D is TRBD2 (6 bases). Germline CDR1 reads MNHEY; CDR2 reads SVGAGI. This CDR3 has 13 amino acids. V was trimmed by 8 bases and J by 2 bases, leaving 13 bases between them. In DNA, the CDR3 is TGTGCCAGCTCTAGGACGGGGGCCTACGAGCAGTACTTC. Translated, it gives CASSRTGAYEQYF.

This chain uses TRBV27 with TRBJ1-5; no definite D call. Germline CDR1 reads MNHEY; CDR2 reads SMNVEV (reference sequence). CDR3 length equals 14 residues. The V end lost 5 bases, the J end lost 4 bases, and 12 bases lay between the germline ends. This CDR3 reads CASSGEAQNQPQHF. Here the CDR3 DNA reads TGTGCCAGCAGTGGGGAGGCCCAGAATCAGCCCCAGCATTTT.

The chain is built from TRBV6-5 and TRBJ1-1; D is possibly TRBD1 (5 bases). Germline CDR1 MNHEY, CDR2 SVGAGI. The CDR3 is 14 residues long. Between the trimmed V and J ends, which lost 6 bases and 3 bases, there was a span of 14 bases. CDR3 amino acids: CASRSPRRDTEAFF. Here the CDR3 DNA reads TGTGCCAGCAGGTCTCCCCGCAGGGACACTGAAGCTTTCTTT.

The chain uses TRBV9 and TRBJ2-2; 12 bases are a match to TRBD2. The germline gives CDR1 SGDLS, CDR2 YYNGEE. This CDR3 has 16 residues. The junction had 4 bases not matched to a gene; V was cut back by 3 bases and J by 4 bases. The DNA for the CDR3 is TGTGCCAGCAGCGAACTAGCGGGAGGATTCACCGGGGAGCTGTTTTTT. Its translation: CASSELAGGFTGELFF. Combining the CDR3 with reference TRBV9 and TRBJ2-2 gives the whole variable domain DSGVTQTPKHLITATGQRVTLRCSPRSGDLSVYWYQQSLDQGLQFLIQYYNGEERAKGNILERFSAQQFPDLHSELNLSSLELGDSALYFCASSELAGGFTGELFFGEGSRLTVL.

The rearrangement links TRBV28 to TRBJ1-2, with D perhaps matching TRBD1 (5 bases). With 2 bases removed from V and 6 bases from J, the gap between germline ends came to 10 bases. The CDR3 contains 13 residues. CDR1 and CDR2 (germline): MDHEN, SYDVKM. The chain's CDR3 is CASSLPLGHGYTF. As DNA, the CDR3 is TGTGCCAGCAGTTTACCCCTGGGGCATGGCTACACCTTC.

The chain uses TRBV6-5 and TRBJ2-4; 8 bases match TRBD1. Trimming cost V 2 bases and J 2 bases; bases outside gene matches: 5. Germline-derived CDR1 and CDR2 are MNHEY and SVGAGI. The CDR3 has 16 residues. The CDR3 region has the DNA TGTGCCAGCAGTTACGACAGGGGAGAGACCAAAAACATTCAGTACTTC. It codes for CASSYDRGETKNIQYF.

This clone was seen only a few times. This rearrangement joins TRBV4-1 to TRBJ1-2; 11 bases align to TRBD1. The length of the CDR3 is 15 residues. Germline lookup yields CDR1 MGHRA and CDR2 YSYEKL. J lost 6 bases, V lost 4 bases, and 7 bases had no gene match. In DNA form, the CDR3 reads TGCGCCAGCAGCCCCTTCGGACAGGGGGCGGATGGCTACACCTTC. Its translation is CASSPFGQGADGYTF.

This rearrangement joins TRBV6-1 to TRBJ2-5; possible D gene TRBD1, 6 bases. The CDR3 consists of 16 residues. V was cut by 2 bases and J by 5 bases, with 18 bases left in between. Germline loops: CDR1 MNHNS, CDR2 SASEGT. CDR3 in amino acids: CASSELRTATGETQYF. The CDR3 DNA reads as TGTGCCAGCAGTGAACTTAGGACAGCCACCGGTGAGACCCAGTACTTC.

The genes are TRBV4-2 and TRBJ2-3; 7 bases align to TRBD2. This CDR3 is built from 19 residues. CDR1 and CDR2 (germline): LGHNA, YNFKEQ. After removal of 0 bases from V and 3 bases from J, the junction contained 15 bases not matched to a gene. CDR3 sequence: CASSQEGREGLVATDTQYF. As DNA, the CDR3 is TGTGCCAGCAGCCAAGAAGGGAGGGAGGGGTTAGTCGCGACAGATACGCAGTATTTT.

V is TRBV6-5 and J is TRBJ2-1; 13 bases align to TRBD2. The CDR3 is 15 amino acids. Germline CDR1 MNHEY, CDR2 SVGAGI. With 5 bases clipped from V and 5 bases from J, the junction kept 3 bases outside the gene matches. The CDR3 coding sequence is TGTGCCAGCAGTCCTGGACTAGCGGGAGACAATGAGCAGTTCTTC. It yields the protein CASSPGLAGDNEQFF.

The chain is built from TRBV6-5 and TRBJ2-7, with TRBD1 matching over 7 bases. Germline assignment: CDR1 MNHEY and CDR2 SVGAGI. This CDR3 has 13 amino acids. The trim removed 4 bases at V and 6 bases at J, leaving 6 bases unmatched. CDR3 amino acids: CASSLETGSEQYF. In nucleotides, the CDR3 is TGTGCCAGCAGTTTAGAGACAGGGTCCGAGCAGTACTTC.

With regard to this clone: This CDR3 is also generated by other DNA sequences in the sample. This chain links TRBV27 with TRBJ1-4; D is unclear. This CDR3 spans 14 amino acids. Germline CDR1 and CDR2: MNHEY and SMNVEV (reference sequence). V was trimmed by 6 bases and J by 0 bases, leaving 8 bases between them. CDR3 nucleotides: TGTGCCAGCAGCCCTCGTACAACTAATGAAAAACTGTTTTTT. Translation gives CASSPRTTNEKLFF. Combining the CDR3 with reference TRBV27 and TRBJ1-4 gives the whole variable domain EAQVTQNPRYLITVTGKKLTVTCSQNMNHEYMSWYRQDPGLGLRQIYYSMNVEVTDKGDVPEGYKVSRKEKRNFPLILESPSPNQTSLYFCASSPRTTNEKLFFGSGTQLSVL.

The chain links TRBV14 to TRBJ1-1; TRBD1 might be the D (6 bases). The CDR3 totals 13 residues. Germline CDR1 SGHDN, CDR2 FVKESK. Trimming pared 4 bases from V and 3 bases from J, leaving 9 bases between. The CDR3 sequence is CASSLQGYTEAFF. The CDR3 DNA reads as TGTGCCAGCAGCCTACAGGGATACACTGAAGCTTTCTTT.

The chain has TRBV11-2 and TRBJ1-1; D is perhaps TRBD1 (6 bases). Germline assignment: CDR1 SGHAT and CDR2 FQNNGV. The CDR3 consists of 15 residues. The V and J ends lost 1 base and 2 bases respectively, with 11 bases between them. The CDR3, as DNA: TGTGCCAGCAGCTTAGGACAGGCCGATAACACTGAAGCTTTCTTT. Protein product: CASSLGQADNTEAFF.

The rearrangement uses TRBV6-1 and TRBJ2-7, with 8 nucleotides matching TRBD2. The CDR3 extends over 15 amino acids. J gave up 3 bases and V 3 bases, and 7 bases lay outside the gene matches. CDR1 MNHNS and CDR2 SASEGT come from the germline V gene. The CDR3 reads CASSDPVGRGYEQYF. The CDR3 DNA reads TGTGCCAGCAGTGACCCGGTCGGGAGGGGCTACGAGCAGTACTTC.

With regard to this clone: Other nucleotide sequences in the sample specify the same CDR3. V is TRBV28 and J is TRBJ2-6; D is unclear. Trimming left V 6 bases short and J 1 base short, with 4 bases between. Per the germline V gene, CDR1 is MDHEN and CDR2 is SYDVKM. This CDR3 has 13 amino acids. CDR3 region: CASSLSGANVLTF. The CDR3 bases are TGTGCCAGCAGCCTATCTGGGGCCAACGTCCTGACTTTC.